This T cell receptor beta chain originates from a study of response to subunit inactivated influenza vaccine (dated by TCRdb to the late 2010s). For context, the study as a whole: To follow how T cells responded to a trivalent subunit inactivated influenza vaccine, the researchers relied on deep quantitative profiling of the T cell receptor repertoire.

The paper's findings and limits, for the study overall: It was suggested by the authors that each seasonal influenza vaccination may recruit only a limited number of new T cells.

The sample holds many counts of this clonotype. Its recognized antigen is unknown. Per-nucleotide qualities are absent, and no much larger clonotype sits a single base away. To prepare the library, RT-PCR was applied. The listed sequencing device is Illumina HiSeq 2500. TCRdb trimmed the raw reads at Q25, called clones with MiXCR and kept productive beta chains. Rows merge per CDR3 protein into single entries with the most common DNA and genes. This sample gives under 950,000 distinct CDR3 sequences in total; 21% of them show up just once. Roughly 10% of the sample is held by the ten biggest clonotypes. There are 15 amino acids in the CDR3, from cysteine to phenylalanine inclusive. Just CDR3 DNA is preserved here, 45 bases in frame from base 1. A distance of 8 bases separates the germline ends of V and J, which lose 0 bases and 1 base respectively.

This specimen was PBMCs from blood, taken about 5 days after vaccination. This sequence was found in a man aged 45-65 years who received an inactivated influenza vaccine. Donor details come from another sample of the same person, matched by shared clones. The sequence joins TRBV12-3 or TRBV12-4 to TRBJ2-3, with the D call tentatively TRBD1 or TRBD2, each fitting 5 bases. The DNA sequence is TGTGCCAGCAGTTTAGCGGGGGACCGCACAGATACGCAGTATTTT. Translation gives CASSLAGDRTDTQYF.